These 30 T cell receptor beta chains were all obtained from the same sample, sequenced in a study of T-cell reconstitution after alpha-beta-depleted transplantation in children (dated by TCRdb to between 2015 and 2016). Library creation used PCR. These reads were obtained on an Illumina HiSeq 2500. Molecular barcoding was employed in the preparation of TCR libraries, with unique molecular identifiers being used to normalize TCRbeta repertoire quantification. The raw public reads went through TCRdb reprocessing: fastp at Q25, MiXCR clone calling, in-frame beta chains kept. Each entry is one CDR3 protein sequence, shown with its most common DNA and genes. Within this sample are around 360,000 distinct CDR3 sequences, with 9% to 12% of them counted one time only. The ten most abundant clones make up 2% to 3% of the sample. Here the sequenced sample was PBMCs from the stem cell graft donor, taken from the stem cell graft. The receptors come from a human donor who donated a stem cell graft to a child with acute lymphoblastic leukemia.

The CDR3 DNA sequence: TGTGCCAGCAGTTTAATGCGCCTCTCCCCTGAGCAGTACTTC. As protein: CASSLMRLSPEQYF. This chain connects TRBV27 to TRBJ2-7; no reliable D call. Trimming took 2 bases from V and 7 from J, leaving 15 bases between them. This CDR3 spans 14 amino acids. The germline V gene encodes CDR1 MNHEY and CDR2 SMNVEV (reference sequence).

The sample holds a few counts of this clonotype. V usage is TRBV28 and J usage is TRBJ1-5, with D hard to call. V shed 2 bases and J shed 8 bases, with 13 bases lying between them. The CDR3 is 14 residues long. Per the germline V gene, CDR1 is MDHEN and CDR2 is SYDVKM. As DNA, the CDR3 is TGTGCCAGCAGTTTAATTAGGAATGGGGAGCCCCAGCATTTT. It encodes CASSLIRNGEPQHF.

V is TRBV7-8 and J is TRBJ2-1; D gene unclear. This CDR3 region has 17 residues. Germline assignment: CDR1 SGHVS and CDR2 FQNEAQ. Trimming shortened V by 0 bases and J by 1 base, and 13 bases separated the two germline ends. The CDR3 protein is CASSLAVQAMSYNEQFF. The CDR3 DNA is TGTGCCAGCAGCTTAGCAGTACAAGCGATGTCCTACAATGAGCAGTTCTTC.

V and J are TRBV20-1 and TRBJ2-1; 13 positions match TRBD2. V gave up 1 base and J gave up 4 bases; unmatched junction bases: 10. The length of the CDR3 is 18 residues. Germline CDR1 is DFQATT and CDR2 is SNEGSKA (reference sequence). CDR3 amino acids: CSARGPTGLAGRYNEQFF. The CDR3 DNA follows: TGCAGTGCTAGAGGCCCCACGGGACTAGCGGGACGTTACAATGAGCAGTTCTTC.

This clonotype was observed a handful of times. This chain connects TRBV5-1 to TRBJ2-4, with TRBD1 matching over 8 bases. This CDR3 is 16 amino acids long. The germline CDR1 and CDR2 sequences are SGHRS and YFSETQ. V shed 4 bases, J shed 0 bases, and the junction held 6 bases outside the gene matches. The CDR3 nucleotides are TGCGCCAGCAGCAGCACAGGGGGGCTAGCCAAAAACATTCAGTACTTC. Translating it yields CASSSTGGLAKNIQYF.

The rearrangement links TRBV29-1 to TRBJ2-1; D may be TRBD1 or TRBD2 (8 bases each). The germline V gene encodes CDR1 SQVTM and CDR2 ANQGSEA. This CDR3 has 14 residues. Trimming removed 6 bases from V and 2 bases from J, with 14 bases in between. CDR3 sequence (DNA): TGCAGCGTCGCGGGGGGACAGGCCTACAATGAGCAGTTCTTC. Its translation is CSVAGGQAYNEQFF.

The chain recombines TRBV4-1 with TRBJ1-3, with 10 positions matching TRBD1. The length of the CDR3 is 19 residues. J lost 1 base, V lost 1 base, and 10 bases had no gene match. CDR1 is MGHRA and CDR2 is YSYEKL in the germline V gene. This CDR3 is CASSQGPTGGVTSGNTIYF. CDR3 nucleotide sequence: TGCGCCAGCAGCCAAGGGCCGACAGGGGGCGTTACGTCTGGAAACACCATATATTTT.

Only a few counts were recorded for this clonotype. V is TRBV28 and J is TRBJ1-1; 8 positions match TRBD1. Germline V lookup: CDR1 MDHEN, CDR2 SYDVKM. V shed 5 bases and J 3 bases; nucleotides not matched to a gene: 14. This CDR3 has 17 residues. DNA for the CDR3: TGTGCCAGCAGTGGCGGTGGCAGGGGGCCCCTATACACTGAAGCTTTCTTT. Translated: CASSGGGRGPLYTEAFF. Looking up the rest from reference TRBV28 and TRBJ1-1 gives the full variable domain: DVKVTQSSRYLVKRTGEKVFLECVQDMDHENMFWYRQDPGLGLRLIYFSYDVKMKEKGDIPEGYSVSREKKERFSLILESASTNQTSMYLCASSGGGRGPLYTEAFFGQGTRLTVV.

This clonotype was picked up a small number of times. The gene calls are TRBV11-1 and TRBJ2-6; 8 nucleotides line up with TRBD1. The CDR3 sequence is 21 residues long. Trimming took 4 bases from V and 0 from J; bases not matched to a gene: 17. The germline CDR1 and CDR2 sequences are SGHAT and FQDESV (reference sequence). CDR3 amino acids: CASSWGTYGGQGRSGANVLTF. Written as DNA, the CDR3 is TGTGCCAGCAGCTGGGGCACGTATGGAGGACAGGGACGCTCTGGGGCCAACGTCCTGACTTTC.

The rearrangement uses TRBV29-1 and TRBJ2-3, with D perhaps assigned TRBD1 or TRBD2 (6 bases each). Germline loops: CDR1 SQVTM, CDR2 ANQGSEA. Trimming stripped 5 bases from V and 2 bases from J, with 14 bases between. The CDR3 sequence is 14 residues long. DNA for the CDR3: TGCAGCGTTATGAGGGGGGACCCCACAGATACGCAGTATTTT. It codes for CSVMRGDPTDTQYF.

This clonotype has at least ten counts. J is TRBJ2-7 and V is TRBV7-9; a possible D gene is TRBD2 (5 bases). There are 15 residues in the CDR3. Trimming pared 5 bases from V and 2 bases from J, leaving 16 bases between. Per germline, CDR1 SEHNR and CDR2 FQNEAQ (reference sequence). CDR3 in amino acids: CASSPRRTRPYEQYF. CDR3 coding DNA: TGTGCCAGCAGCCCTAGGAGGACTCGCCCCTACGAGCAGTACTTC. The full variable domain, rest sourced from reference TRBV7-9 and TRBJ2-7, is DTGVSQNPRHKITKRGQNVTFRCDPISEHNRLYWYRQTLGQGPEFLTYFQNEAQLEKSRLLSDRFSAERPKGSFSTLEIQRTEQGDSAMYLCASSPRRTRPYEQYFGPGTRLTVT.

V usage is TRBV7-9 and J usage is TRBJ2-3, with a weak D call TRBD1 (5 bases). Germline V lookup: CDR1 SEHNR, CDR2 FQNEAQ (reference sequence). V lost 4 bases, J lost 2 bases, and 16 bases lay in between. The CDR3 sequence is 16 residues long. CDR3 region: CASSYGHPKTTDTQYF. CDR3 coding DNA: TGTGCCAGCAGCTATGGACACCCTAAGACCACAGATACGCAGTATTTT.

Only a few counts were recorded for this clonotype. CDR3 in DNA: TGTGCCAGCAGCACCGGCCATTCTGGTGAGCAGTTCTTC. As protein: CASSTGHSGEQFF. The gene calls are TRBV12-3 or TRBV12-4 and TRBJ2-1, with no clear D. This CDR3 region has 13 residues. Between the trimmed V and J ends, which lost 6 bases and 9 bases, there was a span of 15 bases.

The J gene is TRBJ2-7, the V gene TRBV5-1; the match to TRBD1 covers 8 bases. The length of the CDR3 is 13 residues. CDR1 is SGHRS and CDR2 is YFSETQ in the germline V gene. The junction had 9 bases not matched to a gene; V was cut back by 4 bases and J by 9 bases. In nucleotides, the CDR3 is TGCGCCAGCAGCCTGGACAGGGCCGTCCCGCAGTACTTC. It codes for CASSLDRAVPQYF.

The chain employs TRBV28 and TRBJ2-5; D remains unclear. V dropped 7 bases and J dropped 7 bases, with 19 bases sitting between them. This CDR3 has 14 residues. Germline CDR1 and CDR2: MDHEN and SYDVKM. The CDR3, as DNA: TGTGCCAGCAACCACGGCGTGGCCCCAGGGACCCAGTACTTC. It is translated as CASNHGVAPGTQYF.

This clonotype was seen more than once but under ten times. The chain recombines TRBV15 with TRBJ2-1; weak D call: TRBD1 (7 bases). V was cut by 2 bases and J by 6 bases, with 17 bases left in between. The CDR3 loop spans 16 amino acids. Germline V gene data show CDR1 as LNHNV and CDR2 as YYDKDF (reference sequence). CDR3 DNA sequence: TGTGCCACCAGCAGATCGAGGAGGGGGCGCGGCAATGAGCAGTTCTTC. Translated: CATSRSRRGRGNEQFF.

This clonotype has only a few counts. The chain links TRBV27 to TRBJ2-3; 9 positions agree with TRBD1. Trimming cost V 3 bases and J 2 bases; bases outside gene matches: 6. Germline V lookup: CDR1 MNHEY, CDR2 SMNVEV (reference sequence). The CDR3 consists of 16 residues. The chain's CDR3 is CASSFDRGFPTDTQYF. The CDR3 nucleotides are TGTGCCAGCAGTTTCGACAGGGGGTTTCCCACAGATACGCAGTATTTT.

The V gene is TRBV7-9, the J gene TRBJ2-1, with a tentative D call TRBD2 (6 bases). The V end lost 4 bases, the J end lost 6 bases, and 10 bases lay between the germline ends. Looked up from germline, CDR1 is SEHNR and CDR2 is FQNEAQ (reference sequence). The CDR3 extends over 13 amino acids. The CDR3 sequence: CASSYQTSNEQFF. The CDR3 nucleotides are TGTGCCAGCAGCTACCAGACTAGCAATGAGCAGTTCTTC.

The chain links TRBV27 to TRBJ2-3; D uncertain. CDR3 length: 14 amino acids. Trimming removed 5 bases at V and 1 base at J, with 10 bases between. Germline V gene lookup returns CDR1 MNHEY and CDR2 SMNVEV (reference sequence). The CDR3 region has the DNA TGTGCCAGCAGTCCGAGCTGGGGCACAGATACGCAGTATTTT. It translates to CASSPSWGTDTQYF.

The table lists this clonotype with a few counts. This rearrangement joins TRBV20-1 to TRBJ2-7; D remains ambiguous. Germline values: CDR1 DFQATT, CDR2 SNEGSKA (reference sequence). V gave up 5 bases and J gave up 2 bases, with 16 bases separating them. The CDR3 spans 14 residues. CDR3 sequence: CSAYDRSSAYEQYF. The CDR3 DNA follows: TGCAGTGCTTACGACCGCTCTAGTGCCTACGAGCAGTACTTC.

J is TRBJ2-7 and V is TRBV6-2 or TRBV6-3; D may be TRBD1 or TRBD2 (5 bases each). Germline V gene data show CDR1 as MNHEY and CDR2 as SVGEGT. The CDR3 consists of 16 residues. V was cut by 6 bases and J by 2 bases, with 20 bases left in between. The CDR3 sequence is CASSRQRTGLTYEQYF. CDR3 coding DNA: TGTGCCAGCAGCCGCCAGCGGACGGGGCTTACCTACGAGCAGTACTTC.

This clonotype was seen a handful of times. The gene calls are TRBV12-3 or TRBV12-4 and TRBJ2-7; the D call may be TRBD1 or TRBD2 (5 bases each). Trimming pared 3 bases from V and 5 bases from J, leaving 11 bases between. This CDR3 is 13 amino acids long. CDR3 sequence: CASSFPGPHEQYF. In DNA, the CDR3 is TGTGCCAGCAGTTTCCCGGGGCCACACGAGCAGTACTTC.

J is TRBJ2-3 and V is TRBV20-1; D is unclear. Germline V CDR1 and CDR2: DFQATT, SNEGSKA (reference sequence). The CDR3 length is 13 residues. V dropped 0 bases and J dropped 1 base, with 5 bases sitting between them. The CDR3 here is CSARDTGTDTQYF. The CDR3 nucleotides read TGCAGTGCTAGAGATACCGGCACAGATACGCAGTATTTT.

The chain joins TRBV6-2 or TRBV6-3 to TRBJ1-2; the match to TRBD1 covers 7 bases. The V gene's germline CDR1 is MNHEY and CDR2 SVGEGT. The CDR3 extends over 16 amino acids. The J segment lost 0 bases and the V segment lost 6 bases, leaving 10 bases of the junction unmatched. This CDR3 is CASRRPPGQSNYGYTF. The CDR3 DNA is TGTGCCAGCAGACGACCTCCGGGACAGTCTAACTATGGCTACACCTTC.

In this sample, this clonotype turned up a few times. The chain combines TRBV6-2 or TRBV6-3 with TRBJ2-1; no firm D call. Trimming removed 5 bases from V and 2 bases from J, with 16 bases in between. CDR1 is MNHEY, CDR2 SVGEGT, per germline. The CDR3 runs 16 residues. Here the CDR3 reads CASSVSGRPPYNEQFF. The CDR3 nucleotides read TGTGCCAGCAGTGTCTCGGGCAGGCCTCCCTACAATGAGCAGTTCTTC.

The chain combines TRBV7-9 with TRBJ2-7; tentative D call: TRBD1 (6 bases). The CDR3 spans 17 residues. V was shortened by 5 bases and J by 6 bases, with 26 bases between the two germline ends. Germline-derived CDR1 and CDR2 are SEHNR and FQNEAQ (reference sequence). The CDR3 nucleotides are TGTGCCAGCAGCGCCTCCCTTATGCAGGGGTTTTCGTCCGAGCAGTACTTC. Translating it yields CASSASLMQGFSSEQYF.

In its sample, this clonotype was seen many times. The J gene is TRBJ2-1, the V gene TRBV5-1; 7 bases match TRBD2. Trimming at V came to 0 bases and at J to 6 bases, leaving 9 bases not matched to a gene. Per germline, CDR1 SGHRS and CDR2 YFSETQ. The CDR3 sequence is 16 residues long. CDR3 sequence (DNA): TGCGCCAGCAGCTTGGCCCCTAGCGGAACGGGCAATGAGCAGTTCTTC. This gives the protein CASSLAPSGTGNEQFF.

The rearrangement joins TRBV20-1 to TRBJ2-5; 11 bases agree with TRBD2. V lost 6 bases to trimming and J lost 3 bases; unmatched junction nucleotides: 6. Germline loops: CDR1 DFQATT, CDR2 SNEGSKA (reference sequence). This CDR3 contains 14 residues. The CDR3 is CSATPGLAEETQYF. CDR3 DNA: TGCAGTGCGACCCCGGGACTAGCGGAAGAGACCCAGTACTTC.

The CDR3 DNA is TGTGCCAGCATGGGACTAGCGGGAGATGAGCAGTTCTTC. Translated, it gives CASMGLAGDEQFF. The V gene is TRBV3-1, the J gene TRBJ2-1; TRBD2 matches 14 bases. V trimming: 7 bases; J trimming: 8 bases; junction bases outside the gene matches: 1. The CDR3 is 13 residues long. Germline CDR1 LGHDT, CDR2 YNNKEL (reference sequence).

This clonotype was detected ten times or more. J is TRBJ2-6 and V is TRBV3-1, with 7 bases that match TRBD2. The CDR3 runs to 18 residues. V was pared by 2 bases and J by 8 bases, with 15 bases of the junction left unmatched. The germline V gene has CDR1 LGHDT and CDR2 YNNKEL (reference sequence). CDR3 in DNA: TGTGCCAGCAGCCAATCTTCAGGGAGGGCCCCAGGGTCCAACGTCCTGACTTTC. Encoded protein: CASSQSSGRAPGSNVLTF.